A single sample is the source of the 28 T cell receptor beta chains below, sequenced in a study of blood T cells in healthy people across ages. Together with a sample-barcoded 5' primer, a J-beta primer mix was included in a second PCR lasting about 7 to 12 cycles. One entry per CDR3 protein results from TCRdb running MiXCR on the 5' RACE reads. This table has around 1,000,000 distinct CDR3 sequences, about 25% appearing once. These data were also filed under a second study, of T cells of mothers and their children.

Sequencing used blood. Receptors originate from a girl aged 2-10 years in good health.

The sample holds a few counts of this clonotype. This chain links TRBV27 with TRBJ2-4, with a weak D call TRBD2 (5 bases). Germline V gene data show CDR1 as MNHEY and CDR2 as SMNVEV (reference sequence). V was shortened by 5 bases and J by 7 bases, with 12 bases between the two germline ends. The CDR3 runs 13 residues. This CDR3 reads CASSLLGGNIQYF. The CDR3 nucleotides are TGTGCCAGCAGTCTTCTAGGCGGGAACATTCAGTACTTC.

This chain links TRBV24-1 with TRBJ2-5; 9 bases map to TRBD1. With 3 bases clipped from V and 7 bases from J, the junction kept 14 bases outside the gene matches. The CDR3 length is 17 residues. Per germline, CDR1 KGHDR and CDR2 SFDVKD. CDR3 protein: CATSDKSGTGTRGTQYF. The CDR3 nucleotides are TGTGCCACCAGTGATAAATCCGGGACAGGGACTCGAGGGACCCAGTACTTC.

V gene TRBV2 combines with J gene TRBJ2-1; 11 bases map to TRBD2. This CDR3 comprises 16 residues. Trimming at V came to 7 bases and at J to 4 bases, leaving 9 bases not matched to a gene. In germline, CDR1 is SNHLY, CDR2 FYNNEI. CDR3 loop: CASNLPGLAEYNEQFF. CDR3 sequence (DNA): TGTGCCAGCAATCTTCCGGGACTAGCGGAATACAATGAGCAGTTCTTC.

The gene calls are TRBV12-5 and TRBJ2-3; D may match TRBD1 or TRBD2 (5 bases each). The CDR3 runs 14 residues. Trimming took off 7 bases at V and 2 bases at J, with 13 bases between the two ends. Germline-derived CDR1 and CDR2 are LGHNT and FRNRAP. Here the CDR3 reads CASALGRATDTQYF. The CDR3 region has the DNA TGTGCTAGTGCACTGGGGCGGGCCACAGATACGCAGTATTTT.

The chain employs TRBV7-9 and TRBJ2-3; D may be TRBD1 (6 bases). CDR1 and CDR2 (germline): SEHNR, FQNEAQ (reference sequence). This CDR3 is 15 amino acids long. V was clipped by 6 bases and J by 2 bases, with 15 bases between them. The CDR3 loop is CASRVVDSDTDTQYF. The CDR3 nucleotides are TGTGCCAGCAGGGTGGTGGACAGTGACACAGATACGCAGTATTTT.

There are a few counts of this clonotype. The V and J genes are TRBV15 and TRBJ2-5, with D perhaps TRBD1 or TRBD2 (6 bases each). The J call is doubtful: the DNA matches TRBJ2-1 better. Germline V gene lookup returns CDR1 LNHNV and CDR2 YYDKDF (reference sequence). This CDR3 is built from 13 residues. The CDR3 coding sequence is TGTGCCACCAGCGAAGGGGGGTACAATGAGCAGTTCTTC. Amino acids: CATSEGGYNEQFF.

The chain is built from TRBV29-1 and TRBJ2-5, with TRBD1 identical over 9 bases. Looked up from germline, CDR1 is SQVTM and CDR2 is ANQGSEA. CDR3 length: 15 amino acids. J was trimmed by 0 bases and V by 6 bases; bases with no gene match: 8. CDR3 DNA: TGCAGCGTAGACTTCGGACAGGGGTACCAAGAGACCCAGTACTTC. Protein product: CSVDFGQGYQETQYF. Drawing the rest from reference TRBV29-1 and TRBJ2-5, the complete variable domain is SAVISQKPSRDICQRGTSLTIQCQVDSQVTMMFWYRQQPGQSLTLIATANQGSEATYESGFVIDKFPISRPNLTFSTLTVSNMSPEDSSIYLCSVDFGQGYQETQYFGPGTRLLVL.

This clonotype was picked up a small number of times. V usage is TRBV20-1 and J usage is TRBJ2-5, with D tentatively TRBD1 or TRBD2 (7 bases each). The CDR3 is 14 amino acids. Trimming shortened V by 0 bases and J by 7 bases, and 15 bases separated the two germline ends. CDR1 and CDR2 (germline): DFQATT, SNEGSKA (reference sequence). The CDR3 reads CSARDTAGGVTQYF. The CDR3 nucleotides are TGCAGTGCTAGAGATACCGCAGGGGGGGTGACCCAGTACTTC.

In this sample, this clonotype turned up a few times. The chain combines TRBV4-1 with TRBJ1-1, with D uncertain. Germline V gene lookup returns CDR1 MGHRA and CDR2 YSYEKL. The germline V and J ends were trimmed by 2 bases and 0 bases, with 4 bases remaining between them. The CDR3 totals 13 residues. The CDR3 nucleotides are TGCGCCAGCAGCCAATATCTGAACACTGAAGCTTTCTTT. It is translated as CASSQYLNTEAFF.

This clonotype showed up just a few times. V gene TRBV4-2 combines with J gene TRBJ1-2; the match to TRBD1 covers 12 bases. In germline, CDR1 is LGHNA, CDR2 YNFKEQ. V lost 7 bases and J lost 8; bases outside the gene matches: 5. The CDR3 runs to 13 residues. The CDR3 sequence: CASMGQGAWGYTF. The CDR3 DNA follows: TGTGCCAGCATGGGACAGGGGGCGTGGGGCTACACCTTC.

This clonotype showed up just a few times. The V and J genes are TRBV20-1 and TRBJ1-1; no firm D call. CDR3 length: 14 amino acids. Trimming removed 0 bases at V and 2 bases at J, with 10 bases between. Germline V gene lookup returns CDR1 DFQATT and CDR2 SNEGSKA (reference sequence). CDR3 loop: CSARDQDLNTEAFF. The CDR3 region has the DNA TGCAGTGCTAGAGATCAGGACCTTAACACTGAAGCTTTCTTT.

Only a few counts were recorded for this clonotype. The genes are TRBV20-1 and TRBJ2-5, with 10 bases matching TRBD2. Germline-derived CDR1 and CDR2 are DFQATT and SNEGSKA (reference sequence). The CDR3 consists of 14 residues. The ends lost 6 bases at V and 5 bases at J; junction bases unmatched: 9. The CDR3 DNA follows: TGCAGTGCAACCGAAGCGGGGGGGCGGGAGACCCAGTACTTC. Amino acid sequence: CSATEAGGRETQYF.

The CDR3 coding sequence is TGTGCCAGCACCCCTATCGAGAGGGGTGGGGAGACCCAGTACTTC. Translating it yields CASTPIERGGETQYF. The chain carries TRBV12-3 or TRBV12-4 and TRBJ2-7; D possibly matches TRBD1 or TRBD2 (5 bases each). The J call may be incorrect, as the DNA end agrees better with TRBJ2-5. The CDR3 is 15 residues long.

The rearrangement joins TRBV6-5 to TRBJ2-1, with D hard to call. V lost 10 bases and J lost 5, with 12 bases in between. Germline V lookup: CDR1 MNHEY, CDR2 SVGAGI. CDR3 length: 12 amino acids. Here the CDR3 DNA reads TGTGCCATCCTTGGGTCCAACAATGAGCAGTTCTTC. Translating it yields CAILGSNNEQFF.

The genes are TRBV15 and TRBJ1-5; D is uncertain. Trimming left V 5 bases short and J 5 bases short, with 10 bases between. CDR3 size: 13 residues. Per the germline V gene, CDR1 is LNHNV and CDR2 is YYDKDF (reference sequence). CDR3 amino acids: CATSGSVHQPQHF. The DNA for the CDR3 is TGTGCCACCAGCGGCTCAGTTCATCAGCCCCAGCATTTT.

The gene calls are TRBV6-2 or TRBV6-3 and TRBJ2-5; D not certain. There are 13 residues in the CDR3. Deletions cut 4 bases from V and 4 bases from J, with 10 bases between. The germline gives CDR1 MNHEY, CDR2 SVGEGT. CDR3 DNA sequence: TGTGCCAGCAGTTTAGTGGAGCCAGAGACCCAGTACTTC. Residues: CASSLVEPETQYF.

This clonotype was observed a handful of times. This rearrangement joins TRBV15 to TRBJ2-5; no definite D call. V was clipped by 4 bases and J by 2 bases, with 8 bases between them. CDR3 length equals 13 residues. Germline-derived CDR1 and CDR2 are LNHNV and YYDKDF (reference sequence). The CDR3 DNA is TGTGCCACCAGCACAGAGGTTCAAGAGACCCAGTACTTC. Its translation: CATSTEVQETQYF.

The chain is built from TRBV7-9 and TRBJ2-7, with TRBD2 identical over 8 bases. V dropped 5 bases and J dropped 1; count of bases not matched to a gene: 7. Germline values: CDR1 SEHNR, CDR2 FQNEAQ (reference sequence). The CDR3 is 15 amino acids. The CDR3 spells CASSITSGSSYEQYF. CDR3 nucleotides: TGTGCCAGCAGCATTACTAGCGGCTCATCCTACGAGCAGTACTTC.

The chain has TRBV28 and TRBJ2-1; D remains unclear. This CDR3 spans 17 amino acids. V lost 5 bases and J 11 bases, leaving 28 bases between the germline ends. The germline gives CDR1 MDHEN, CDR2 SYDVKM. The CDR3: CASSPSDYNRRTGQQFF. The CDR3 nucleotides read TGTGCCAGCAGTCCCTCCGATTACAATCGCCGAACTGGACAGCAGTTCTTC.

This clonotype was recorded a few times. The V and J genes are TRBV3-1 and TRBJ2-7; D may be TRBD2 (7 bases). There are 14 residues in the CDR3. Looked up from germline, CDR1 is LGHDT and CDR2 is YNNKEL (reference sequence). The germline V and J ends were trimmed by 5 bases and 5 bases, with 16 bases remaining between them. CDR3 sequence (DNA): TGTGCCAGCAGCGTAGCCGGGGGGCCGGACGAGCAGTACTTC. Amino acids: CASSVAGGPDEQYF.

This clonotype was counted only a few times. The chain has TRBV5-1 and TRBJ1-2, with a weak D call TRBD1 (5 bases). CDR1 and CDR2 (germline): SGHRS, YFSETQ. The CDR3 loop spans 16 amino acids. The V end was cut by 3 bases, the J end by 5 bases, with 20 bases between. The CDR3 spells CASSSTRGPVNYGYTF. The CDR3 bases are TGCGCCAGCAGCTCAACCCGGGGACCGGTGAATTATGGCTACACCTTC.

The rearrangement uses TRBV5-1 and TRBJ1-2; D gene ambiguous. Trimming cost V 2 bases and J 2 bases, with 7 bases left between them. Germline-derived CDR1 and CDR2 are SGHRS and YFSETQ. The CDR3 consists of 13 residues. This chain's CDR3 is CASSFEENYGYTF. Written as DNA, the CDR3 is TGCGCCAGCAGCTTTGAGGAGAACTATGGCTACACCTTC.

This clonotype was picked up a small number of times. The chain recombines TRBV5-1 with TRBJ2-7, with 10 bases fitting TRBD2. Trimming removed 6 bases from V and 4 bases from J; junction bases left unmatched: 7. This CDR3 spans 14 amino acids. Germline-derived CDR1 and CDR2 are SGHRS and YFSETQ. CDR3 in DNA: TGCGCCAGCATGACGTCTAGCGGGAGTTACGAGCAGTACTTC. Amino acids: CASMTSSGSYEQYF.

This rearrangement joins TRBV3-1 to TRBJ2-5; 11 bases are a match to TRBD2. This CDR3 has 18 amino acids. Trimming removed 1 base from V and 2 bases from J; junction bases left unmatched: 9. Germline values: CDR1 LGHDT, CDR2 YNNKEL (reference sequence). The CDR3 sequence: CASSQGLAGSYTQETQYF. Here the CDR3 DNA reads TGTGCCAGCAGCCAAGGACTAGCGGGGAGTTACACTCAAGAGACCCAGTACTTC.

The V and J genes are TRBV7-6 and TRBJ1-4; TRBD1 agrees at 7 bases. The V segment lost 5 bases and the J segment 4 bases; nucleotides outside the gene matches: 7. Per the germline V gene, CDR1 is SGHVS and CDR2 is FNYEAQ. The CDR3 is 15 amino acids. This CDR3 is CASSRTGTDNEKLFF. Written as DNA, the CDR3 is TGTGCCAGCAGCCGGACCGGGACAGATAATGAAAAACTGTTTTTT.

This chain connects TRBV5-8 to TRBJ2-2, with TRBD1 matching over 7 bases. The CDR3 spans 15 residues. Germline loops: CDR1 SGHTS, CDR2 YDEGEE. V shed 1 base and J 6 bases; nucleotides not matched to a gene: 6. The CDR3 is CASSLRQGDAGELFF. CDR3 sequence (DNA): TGTGCCAGCAGCTTGCGCCAGGGGGATGCCGGGGAGCTGTTTTTT.

V usage is TRBV7-2 and J usage is TRBJ2-3; D might be TRBD1 or TRBD2, each matching 5 bases. Trimming took 4 bases from V and 0 from J, leaving 17 bases between them. The CDR3 contains 17 residues. Germline CDR1 reads SGHTA; CDR2 reads FQGNSA. CDR3 in DNA: TGTGCCAGCAGCTCCCCCCGGGGCTCGCCAAGCACAGATACGCAGTATTTT. This translates into CASSSPRGSPSTDTQYF.

The V gene is TRBV12-3 or TRBV12-4, the J gene TRBJ1-6; 7 positions match TRBD1. Trimming at V came to 8 bases and at J to 7 bases, leaving 5 bases not matched to a gene. CDR3 size: 13 residues. This chain's CDR3 is CASGGTVNSPLHF. In nucleotides, the CDR3 is TGTGCCAGCGGGGGGACAGTCAATTCACCCCTCCACTTT.